The T cell receptor beta chain described here comes from a study of control samples from healthy donors and cancer patients. Profiled with immunoSEQ multiplex PCR; TCRdb holds only in-frame clones, not every one. This sample has about 150,000 clones, with 85% to 95% found just once. This TCR derives from a man aged 45-65 years in good health. Sequenced material: blood.

CDR3 loop: CASSGWTSGYRNEQFF. The CDR3 DNA follows: TGTGCCAGCAGCGGTTGGACTAGCGGGTATCGCAATGAGCAGTTCTTC. The genes are TRBV5-6 and TRBJ2-1, with TRBD2 identical over 11 bases. Trimming took 4 bases from V and 6 from J; bases not matched to a gene: 9. Germline CDR1 SGHDT, CDR2 YYEEEE. The CDR3 sequence is 16 residues long.